This T cell receptor (beta chain) originates from a study of identical twins. Deletions cut 5 bases from V and 2 bases from J, with 16 bases between. From germline, CDR1 is DFQATT and CDR2 SNEGSKA (reference sequence). CDR3 length: 14 residues. TCRdb reprocessed the 5' RACE reads via MiXCR and lists one record per CDR3 protein. Among 500,000 to 650,000 distinct CDR3 sequences, 20% to 25% were seen once, and the ten largest hold 0.48%. These data were also filed under a second study, of yellow fever vaccine responses in identical twins. That work adds: As reported, the vaccine T cell response of twins seemed partly convergent and partly personalized.

This sequence joins TRBV20-1 and TRBJ2-7; the D is unclear. The clonotype comes from a woman aged 18-29 years in good health. Sequencing used CD4+ T cells sorted from blood. The CDR3 sequence: CSAGVTGPAYEQYF. DNA for the CDR3: TGCAGTGCTGGGGTTACCGGTCCAGCCTACGAGCAGTACTTC.